This T cell receptor (beta chain) was obtained from a study of vaccination and CD4 T cells after COVID-19. Cultured CD4+ T-cell DNA underwent Oncomine TCR Beta short-read sequencing. TCRdb re-analysed the PCR reads in MiXCR, keeping a single row per CDR3 protein. The table shows approximately 13,000 distinct CDR3 sequences, with around 52% occurring only once. This clonotype was seen a handful of times. Its cognate antigen is unknown. Sample treatment: roughly nine-day PBMC culture with coronavirus spike peptide pools or control peptides (ViraFEST assay). The dates of positive PCR tests extended from March through December 2020 and came before the US Alpha, Beta and Delta variants. Trimming shortened V by 4 bases and J by 6 bases, and 4 bases separated the two germline ends. The CDR3 spans 11 residues. CDR1 and CDR2 (germline): SNHLY, FYNNEI.

The receptor's source is a human donor who had recovered from COVID-19. The chain employs TRBV2 and TRBJ1-5; D unresolved. Sequencing input: CD4+ T cells from blood, cultured in vitro. Written as DNA, the CDR3 is TGTGCCAGCAGTGTAGGTCAGCCCCAGCATTTT. Amino acids: CASSVGQPQHF.